The subject of this entry is one T cell receptor (beta chain). Its antigen is as yet unknown. Sequencing used immunoSEQ multiplex PCR; TCRdb keeps in-frame clones, though not all of them. The sample lists approximately 65,000 clones; about nine tenths were seen once. The data belong to a study of PD-1 blockade in classical Hodgkin lymphoma. Each patient's relapse followed autologous stem cell transplantation, and brentuximab vedotin exposure varied. V gave up 2 bases and J gave up 3 bases; unmatched junction bases: 8. CDR1 and CDR2 from the germline V gene are SGHNT and YYREEE (reference sequence). CDR3 length: 15 amino acids. Study-level results: Compared with baseline, CD4+ but not CD8+ TCR diversity had risen significantly by C4D1.

This TCR derives from a human donor with classical Hodgkin lymphoma. The sequencing used peripheral blood mononuclear cells (PBMCs), collected at baseline. The V and J genes are TRBV5-4 and TRBJ2-7, with TRBD2 matching 7 bases. Here the CDR3 reads CASSFWGGRFYEQYF. The CDR3 DNA reads as TGTGCCAGCAGCTTTTGGGGGGGAAGATTCTACGAGCAGTACTTC.